This T cell receptor (beta chain) was observed in a study of shared clonotypes between healthy human individuals. Overall study findings and caveats: Specimens sampled were limited to blood, with tissue repertoires likely differing.

The CDR3 contains 15 residues. Germline CDR1 reads ENHRY; CDR2 reads SYGVKD. The V end was cut by 6 bases, the J end by 0 bases, with 9 bases between. Terminally differentiated effector memory CD45RA+ cells were left out of the naive CD8 fraction, which was CD45RO-negative and positively selected for CCR7. Donors included only healthy HIV-negative adults lacking recent acute infections or vaccinations. A remark on this clone: Its cognate antigen is unknown.

The assay was immunoSEQ multiplex PCR, and TCRdb's table has in-frame clones only and misses some. The sample contains about 2.1 million clones, around 95% of which appear only once. The genes are TRBV10-3 and TRBJ2-6, with D uncertain. This TCR was sampled from a man younger than 35 in good health. Some clones in this sample may be carry-over from other donors' samples. Input material: naive CD8+ T cells from PBMCs. CDR3 nucleotides: TGTGCCATCAGGACAAAAGACTCTGGGGCCAACGTCCTGACTTTC. It specifies CAIRTKDSGANVLTF.